A selection of T cell receptor beta chains follows, all from one sample in a study of T cells in Graves' hyperthyroidism and ophthalmopathy. TCRdb processed the multiplex PCR reads anew with MiXCR; each CDR3 protein has one entry. Here the sample spans 350,000 to 400,000 distinct CDR3 sequences, over 11% being singletons. Sequencing was performed on blood. The receptors were gathered from a woman aged 55-69 years with Graves' hyperthyroidism. The CDR3 runs from the conserved cysteine through the conserved F or W. The D gene is left open where the match is weak. Where a row states a size, it is once, few, many or the class of an expanded clone; other rows omit it.

clone_size	d_call	v_call	j_call	cdr3_nt	cdr3_aa
few	.	TRBV20-1	TRBJ2-2	TGCAGTGCTAACGGGAAATTCGACACCGGGGAGCTGTTTTTT	CSANGKFDTGELFF
many	.	TRBV20-1	TRBJ1-2	TGCAGTGCGAGCCGGAGGGTCGGCTACACCTTC	CSASRRVGYTF
.	TRBD1	TRBV11-3	TRBJ2-7	TGTGCCAGCAGCTTACCCGGGACAGGCGACCCCTACGAGCAGTACTTC	CASSLPGTGDPYEQYF
.	.	TRBV19	TRBJ1-5	TGTGCCAGTAGTTCGGGGAAAAGGAGCAATCAGCCCCAGCATTTT	CASSSGKRSNQPQHF
.	.	TRBV6-1	TRBJ2-2	TGTGCCAGCACCTTGAGAGCGAACACCGGGGAGCTGTTTTTT	CASTLRANTGELFF
many	.	TRBV11-3	TRBJ2-1	TGTGCCAGCAGCTTAGCGGGGACCGCCTACAATGAGCAGTTCTTC	CASSLAGTAYNEQFF
many	.	TRBV24-1	TRBJ2-1	TGTGCCACCGGAAGACAGGCGCGAGAGCAGTTCTTC	CATGRQAREQFF
many	.	TRBV12-3/TRBV12-4	TRBJ2-2	TGTGCCAGCAGTTGGCCCGGGGTAGCGGAGGACACCGGGGAGCTGTTTTTT	CASSWPGVAEDTGELFF
.	.	TRBV9	TRBJ2-1	TGTGCCAGCAGCCCTAGACGAGCTAACAATGAGCAGTTCTTC	CASSPRRANNEQFF
many	TRBD1	TRBV11-3	TRBJ1-2	TGTGCCAGCAGCTTCGGGGACAGGGTTTATGGCTACACCTTC	CASSFGDRVYGYTF
many	.	TRBV11-3	TRBJ2-5	TGTGCCAGCAGCTTAGGGGGTGCGAGCGGCAAAGAGACCCAGTACTTC	CASSLGGASGKETQYF
many	.	TRBV5-6	TRBJ2-5	TGTGCCAGCAGCTTGGGGGGAGAGGAGACCCAGTACTTC	CASSLGGEETQYF
many	TRBD2	TRBV20-1	TRBJ2-3	TGCAGTGCTAGAGACCCCGGGACTAGCGGCCGCACAGATACGCAGTATTTT	CSARDPGTSGRTDTQYF
many	TRBD2	TRBV2	TRBJ2-1	TGTGCCAGCTCCATTCGTAGCGGGAGTAAGGTTGGGGACAATGAGCAGTTCTTC	CASSIRSGSKVGDNEQFF
many	.	TRBV5-1	TRBJ2-1	TGCGCCAGCAGCTTGGTGCCGGGGAACTACAATGAGCAGTTCTTC	CASSLVPGNYNEQFF
many	.	TRBV7-9	TRBJ2-1	TGTGCCAGCAGCTTAAGGAGACTAGGAGGGAATGAGCAGTTCTTC	CASSLRRLGGNEQFF